The clone carrying this T cell receptor beta chain appeared a few times. Its target is unknown. Each CDR3 protein gets one entry after TCRdb re-called the reads with MiXCR. In the table there are roughly 640,000 distinct CDR3 sequences, roughly 24% of which are singletons. The record originates from a study of T cell repertoires in cytomegalovirus infection. Turning to the study itself: Signatures in public TCR beta sequences pointed to both CMV infection and matching HLA type.

Study-level findings and limits: Cumulative frequency of public TCR beta families picked out carriers of CMV plus the relevant HLA. Dominant in the ex vivo response were TCR beta clonotypes restricted by HLA-C and specific for CMV.

Between the trimmed V and J ends, which lost 0 bases and 5 bases, there was a span of 19 bases. The CDR3 spans 16 residues. Germline assignment: CDR1 DFQATT and CDR2 SNEGSKA (reference sequence). The J gene is TRBJ2-5, the V gene TRBV20-1; D may be TRBD1 or TRBD2 (6 bases each). This receptor was identified in a human donor in good health (CMV status not recorded). Some clones in this sample may be carry-over from other donors' samples. Sequencing was performed on CD8+ T cells from PBMCs. In DNA form, the CDR3 reads TGCAGTGCTAGAGATAGGGGGGTCCCAAGTGTGGAGACCCAGTACTTC. Protein sequence: CSARDRGVPSVETQYF.